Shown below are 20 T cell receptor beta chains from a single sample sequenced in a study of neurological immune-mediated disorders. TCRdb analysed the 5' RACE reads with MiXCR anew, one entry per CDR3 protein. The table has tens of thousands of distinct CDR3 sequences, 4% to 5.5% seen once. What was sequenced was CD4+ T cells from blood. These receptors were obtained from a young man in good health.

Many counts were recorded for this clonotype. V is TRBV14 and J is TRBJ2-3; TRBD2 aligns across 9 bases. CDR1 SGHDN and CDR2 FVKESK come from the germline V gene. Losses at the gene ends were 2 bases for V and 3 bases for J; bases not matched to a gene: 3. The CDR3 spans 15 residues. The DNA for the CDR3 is TGTGCCAGCAGCCAACCGGGACTAGCAACAGATACGCAGTATTTT. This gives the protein CASSQPGLATDTQYF.

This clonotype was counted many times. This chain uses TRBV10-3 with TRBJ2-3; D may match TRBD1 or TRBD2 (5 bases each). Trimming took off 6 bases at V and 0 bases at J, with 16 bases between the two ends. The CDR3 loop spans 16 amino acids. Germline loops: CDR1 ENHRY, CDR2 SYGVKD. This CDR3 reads CAISEGLGVSTDTQYF. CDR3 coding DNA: TGTGCCATCAGCGAGGGTTTGGGGGTTAGCACAGATACGCAGTATTTT.

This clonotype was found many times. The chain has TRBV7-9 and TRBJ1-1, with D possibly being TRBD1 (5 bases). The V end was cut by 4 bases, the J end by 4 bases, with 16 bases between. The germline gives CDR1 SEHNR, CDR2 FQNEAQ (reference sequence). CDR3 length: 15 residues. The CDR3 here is CASSSRASGGTEAFF. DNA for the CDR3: TGTGCCAGCAGCTCCCGCGCGTCGGGGGGCACTGAAGCTTTCTTT. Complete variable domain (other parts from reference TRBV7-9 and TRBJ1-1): DTGVSQNPRHKITKRGQNVTFRCDPISEHNRLYWYRQTLGQGPEFLTYFQNEAQLEKSRLLSDRFSAERPKGSFSTLEIQRTEQGDSAMYLCASSSRASGGTEAFFGQGTRLTVV.

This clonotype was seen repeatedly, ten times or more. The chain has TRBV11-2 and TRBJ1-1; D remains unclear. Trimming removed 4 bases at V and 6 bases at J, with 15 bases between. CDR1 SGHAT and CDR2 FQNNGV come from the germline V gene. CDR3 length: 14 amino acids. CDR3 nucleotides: TGTGCCAGCAGCTCCTCGGGCGATGGGGCTGAAGCTTTCTTT. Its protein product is CASSSSGDGAEAFF. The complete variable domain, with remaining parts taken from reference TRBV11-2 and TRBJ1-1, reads EAGVAQSPRYKIIEKRQSVAFWCNPISGHATLYWYQQILGQGPKLLIQFQNNGVVDDSQLPKDRFSAERLKGVDSTLKIQPAKLEDSAVYLCASSSSGDGAEAFFGQGTRLTVV.

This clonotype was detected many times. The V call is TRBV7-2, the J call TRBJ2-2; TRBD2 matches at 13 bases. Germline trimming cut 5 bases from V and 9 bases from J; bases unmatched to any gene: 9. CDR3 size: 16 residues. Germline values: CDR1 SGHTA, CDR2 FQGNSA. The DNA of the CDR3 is TGTGCCAGCAGCGCACCGACTAGCGGGGGGTCGAGGGAGCTGTTTTTT. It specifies CASSAPTSGGSRELFF.

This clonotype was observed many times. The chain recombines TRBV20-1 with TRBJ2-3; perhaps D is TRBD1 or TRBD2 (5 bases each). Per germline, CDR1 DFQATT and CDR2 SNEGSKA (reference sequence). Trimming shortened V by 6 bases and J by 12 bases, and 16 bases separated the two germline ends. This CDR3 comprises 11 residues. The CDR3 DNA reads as TGCAGTGCCGTACCGTGGGACGCCCAGTATTTT. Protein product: CSAVPWDAQYF.

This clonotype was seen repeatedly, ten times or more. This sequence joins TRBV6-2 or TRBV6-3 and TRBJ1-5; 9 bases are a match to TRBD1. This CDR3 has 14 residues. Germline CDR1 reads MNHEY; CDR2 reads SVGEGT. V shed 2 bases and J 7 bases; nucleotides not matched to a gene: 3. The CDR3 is CASSYQGQGQPQHF. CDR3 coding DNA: TGTGCCAGCAGTTACCAGGGACAGGGACAGCCCCAGCATTTT.

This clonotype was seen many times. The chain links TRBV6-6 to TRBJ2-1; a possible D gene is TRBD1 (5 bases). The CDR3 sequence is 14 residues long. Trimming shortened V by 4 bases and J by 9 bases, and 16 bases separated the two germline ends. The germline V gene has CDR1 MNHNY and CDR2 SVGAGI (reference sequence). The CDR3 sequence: CASSSNSQGTEQFF. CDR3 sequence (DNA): TGTGCCAGCAGTTCAAACTCGCAGGGTACTGAGCAGTTCTTC.

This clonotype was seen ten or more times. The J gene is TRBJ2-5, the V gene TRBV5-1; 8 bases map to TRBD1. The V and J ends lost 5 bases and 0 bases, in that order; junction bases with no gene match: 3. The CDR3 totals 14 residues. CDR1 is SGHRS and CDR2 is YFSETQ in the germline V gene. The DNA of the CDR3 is TGCGCCAGCAGTGACAGGGGATACCAAGAGACCCAGTACTTC. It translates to CASSDRGYQETQYF.

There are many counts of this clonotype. The CDR3 DNA is TGCAGTGCTCCAATTGGAAACACCATATATTTT. Residues: CSAPIGNTIYF. The rearrangement links TRBV20-1 to TRBJ1-3; D gene uncertain. Germline CDR1 is DFQATT and CDR2 is SNEGSKA (reference sequence). The CDR3 length is 11 residues. Deletions cut 5 bases from V and 3 bases from J, with 5 bases between.

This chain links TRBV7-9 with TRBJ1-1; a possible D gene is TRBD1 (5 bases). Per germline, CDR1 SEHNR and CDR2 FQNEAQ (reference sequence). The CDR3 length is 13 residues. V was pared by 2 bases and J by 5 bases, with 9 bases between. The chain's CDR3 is CASSLHGGTEAFF. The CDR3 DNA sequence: TGTGCCAGCAGCTTACATGGGGGAACTGAAGCTTTCTTT. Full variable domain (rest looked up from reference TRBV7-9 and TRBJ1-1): DTGVSQNPRHKITKRGQNVTFRCDPISEHNRLYWYRQTLGQGPEFLTYFQNEAQLEKSRLLSDRFSAERPKGSFSTLEIQRTEQGDSAMYLCASSLHGGTEAFFGQGTRLTVV.

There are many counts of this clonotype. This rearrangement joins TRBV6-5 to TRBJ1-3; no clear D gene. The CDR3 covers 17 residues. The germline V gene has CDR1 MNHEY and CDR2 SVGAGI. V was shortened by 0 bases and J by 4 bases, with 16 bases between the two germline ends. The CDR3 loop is CASSYSAHWTPGNTIYF. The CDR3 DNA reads TGTGCCAGCAGTTACTCGGCCCATTGGACGCCCGGAAACACCATATATTTT.

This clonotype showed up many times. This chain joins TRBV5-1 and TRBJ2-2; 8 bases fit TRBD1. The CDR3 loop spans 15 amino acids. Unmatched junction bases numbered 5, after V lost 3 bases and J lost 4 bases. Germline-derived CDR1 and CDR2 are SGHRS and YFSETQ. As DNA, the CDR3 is TGCGCCAGCAGCTCAGGGGGCGGGATCACCGGGGAGCTGTTTTTT. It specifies CASSSGGGITGELFF. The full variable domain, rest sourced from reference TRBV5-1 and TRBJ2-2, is KAGVTQTPRYLIKTRGQQVTLSCSPISGHRSVSWYQQTPGQGLQFLFEYFSETQRNKGNFPGRFSGRQFSNSRSEMNVSTLELGDSALYLCASSSGGGITGELFFGEGSRLTVL.

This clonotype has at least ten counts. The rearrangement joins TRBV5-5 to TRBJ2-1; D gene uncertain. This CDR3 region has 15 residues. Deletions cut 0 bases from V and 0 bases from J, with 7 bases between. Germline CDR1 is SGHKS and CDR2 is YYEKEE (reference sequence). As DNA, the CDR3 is TGTGCCAGCAGCTTGGAAACCAGCTCCTACAATGAGCAGTTCTTC. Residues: CASSLETSSYNEQFF.

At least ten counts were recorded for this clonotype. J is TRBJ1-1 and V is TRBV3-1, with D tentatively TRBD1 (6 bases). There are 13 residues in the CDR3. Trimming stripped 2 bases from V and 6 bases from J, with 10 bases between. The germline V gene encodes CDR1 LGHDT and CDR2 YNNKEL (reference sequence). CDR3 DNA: TGTGCCAGCAGCCAAACAGGGACGGCTGAAGCTTTCTTT. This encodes CASSQTGTAEAFF. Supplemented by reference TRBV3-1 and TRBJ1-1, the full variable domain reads DTAVSQTPKYLVTQMGNDKSIKCEQNLGHDTMYWYKQDSKKFLKIMFSYNNKELIINETVPNRFSPKSPDKAHLNLHINSLELGDSAVYFCASSQTGTAEAFFGQGTRLTVV.

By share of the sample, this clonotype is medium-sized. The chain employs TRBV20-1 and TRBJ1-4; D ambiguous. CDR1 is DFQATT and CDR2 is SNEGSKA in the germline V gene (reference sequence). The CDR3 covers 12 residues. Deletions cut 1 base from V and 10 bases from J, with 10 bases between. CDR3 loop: CSARAGIGKLFF. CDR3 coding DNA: TGCAGTGCTAGAGCCGGGATTGGAAAACTGTTTTTT.

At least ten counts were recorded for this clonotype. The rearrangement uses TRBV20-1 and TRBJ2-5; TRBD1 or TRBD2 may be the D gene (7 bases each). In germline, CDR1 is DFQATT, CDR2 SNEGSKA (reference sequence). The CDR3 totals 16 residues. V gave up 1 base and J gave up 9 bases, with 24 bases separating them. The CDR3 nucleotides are TGCAGTGCTAGAGTCCTCGAGGGAGGGACCCAGGGGGCCCAGTACTTC. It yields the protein CSARVLEGGTQGAQYF.

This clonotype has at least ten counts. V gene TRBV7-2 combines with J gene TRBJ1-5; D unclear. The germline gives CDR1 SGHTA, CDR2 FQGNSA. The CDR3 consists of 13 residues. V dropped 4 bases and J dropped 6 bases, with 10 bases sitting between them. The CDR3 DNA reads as TGTGCCAGCAGCTGGGCCCTCGGTCAGCCCCAGCATTTT. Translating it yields CASSWALGQPQHF. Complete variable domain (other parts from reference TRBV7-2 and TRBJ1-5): GAGVSQSPSNKVTEKGKDVELRCDPISGHTALYWYRQSLGQGLEFLIYFQGNSAPDKSGLPSDRFSAERTGGSVSTLTIQRTQQEDSAVYLCASSWALGQPQHFGDGTRLSIL.

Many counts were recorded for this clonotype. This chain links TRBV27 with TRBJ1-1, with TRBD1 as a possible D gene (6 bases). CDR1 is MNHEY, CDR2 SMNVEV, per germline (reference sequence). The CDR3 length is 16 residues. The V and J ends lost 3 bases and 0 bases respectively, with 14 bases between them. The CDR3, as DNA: TGTGCCAGCAGTTTTCAAGGGGGGCGCGTGAACACTGAAGCTTTCTTT. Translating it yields CASSFQGGRVNTEAFF.

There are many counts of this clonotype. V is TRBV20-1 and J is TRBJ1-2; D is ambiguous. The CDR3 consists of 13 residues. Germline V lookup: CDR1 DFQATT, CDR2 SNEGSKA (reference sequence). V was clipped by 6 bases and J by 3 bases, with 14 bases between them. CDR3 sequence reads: CSAIDGSDYGYTF. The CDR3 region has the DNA TGCAGTGCCATAGACGGGTCGGACTATGGCTACACCTTC.